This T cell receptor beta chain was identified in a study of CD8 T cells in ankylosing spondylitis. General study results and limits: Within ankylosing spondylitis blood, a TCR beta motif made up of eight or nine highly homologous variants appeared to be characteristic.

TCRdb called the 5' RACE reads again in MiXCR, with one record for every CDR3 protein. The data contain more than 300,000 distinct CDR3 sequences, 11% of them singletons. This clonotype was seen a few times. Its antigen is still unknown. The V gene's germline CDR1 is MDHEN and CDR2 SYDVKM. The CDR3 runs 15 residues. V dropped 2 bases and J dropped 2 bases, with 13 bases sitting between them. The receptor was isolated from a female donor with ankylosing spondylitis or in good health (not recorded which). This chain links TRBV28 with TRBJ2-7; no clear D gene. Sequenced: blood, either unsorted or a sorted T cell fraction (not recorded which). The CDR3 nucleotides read TGTGCCAGCAGTTTAGAAAGGCGAACGGCCTACGAGCAGTACTTC. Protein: CASSLERRTAYEQYF.